The 2 T cell receptor beta chains reported below all come from one sample, sequenced in a study of PD-L1 blockade in urothelial cancer (dated by TCRdb to about 2017). Library prep was done by the immunoSEQ multiplex PCR assay. What TCRdb holds here is the immuneACCESS table cut down to in-frame rearrangements. Part of the clones is not present; checked against another copy, under half of the missing clones reflect an unresolved V gene, and the others are unexplained. The sample contains more than 45,000 clones, 70% to 85% of them found a single time. The top ten clonotypes cover less than 4.5% of the sample. The sample was PBMCs, taken around atezolizumab (anti-PD-L1) treatment. The receptors originated from a man between 65 and 85 years old with urothelial cancer.

This clone is labeled as medium-sized. This chain joins TRBV19 and TRBJ1-5, with TRBD1 as a possible D gene (5 bases). Germline V gene lookup returns CDR1 LNHDA and CDR2 SQIVND (reference sequence). The V end lost 7 bases, the J end lost 7 bases, and 23 bases lay between the germline ends. The CDR3 spans 16 residues. This CDR3 reads CASMDGGDWDGQPQHF. The CDR3 region has the DNA TGTGCCAGTATGGACGGCGGGGATTGGGACGGGCAGCCCCAGCATTTT.

The V gene is TRBV13, the J gene TRBJ1-1; unclear D gene. This CDR3 comprises 14 residues. The germline gives CDR1 PRHDT, CDR2 FYEKMQ (reference sequence). The V and J ends lost 5 bases and 3 bases respectively, with 13 bases between them. The CDR3 loop reads CASSTEQRDTEAFF. The CDR3 DNA reads as TGTGCCAGCAGCACGGAACAACGGGACACTGAAGCTTTCTTT. The variable domain in full, completed from reference TRBV13 and TRBJ1-1, reads AAGVIQSPRHLIKEKRETATLKCYPIPRHDTVYWYQQGPGQDPQFLISFYEKMQSDKGSIPDRFSAQQFSDYHSELNMSSLELGDSALYFCASSTEQRDTEAFFGQGTRLTVV.